The present T cell receptor beta chain was sequenced within a study of OX40 agonist ivuxolimab in advanced cancers. Here immunoSEQ multiplex PCR was the method, and the copy in TCRdb shows in-frame clones only, minus some. Found here are about 67,000 clones, approximately 80% of them singletons; the top ten hold under 7%. This clone came up a few times. Trimming took 7 bases from V and 2 from J, leaving 12 bases between them. This CDR3 is 14 amino acids long. Germline-derived CDR1 and CDR2 are KGHSH and LQKENI. This sequence joins TRBV18 and TRBJ1-5, with D possibly being TRBD1 (6 bases). Sequencing was performed on CD4+ or CD8+ T cells sorted from blood, taken in a trial of the OX40 agonist ivuxolimab. This TCR was recovered from an adult with an advanced solid tumor such as melanoma, head and neck, liver or kidney cancer. CDR3 sequence reads: CASCEQGGNQPQHF. CDR3 in DNA: TGTGCCAGCTGTGAACAGGGAGGCAATCAGCCCCAGCATTTT.